This TCR beta chain is from a study of OX40 agonist ivuxolimab in advanced cancers. Study information: One patient with hepatocellular carcinoma and two with cutaneous melanoma, three in all, had partial responses.

Trimming shortened V by 5 bases and J by 6 bases, and 17 bases separated the two germline ends. There are 15 residues in the CDR3. From germline, CDR1 is SEHNR and CDR2 FQNEAQ (reference sequence). The method was immunoSEQ multiplex PCR; TCRdb's version includes in-frame clones alone and lacks a portion of them. The table lists roughly 69,000 clones, about 89% of them singletons, with 3.5% to 5% in the top ten. Sequencing was performed on CD4+ or CD8+ T cells sorted from blood, taken in a trial of the OX40 agonist ivuxolimab. This receptor was taken from an adult with an advanced solid tumor such as melanoma, head and neck, liver or kidney cancer. The V call is TRBV7-9, the J call TRBJ1-5, with D possibly matching TRBD1 (6 bases). The CDR3 loop reads CASSQGGGPLQPQHF. CDR3 coding DNA: TGTGCCAGCAGCCAAGGGGGGGGGCCTCTTCAGCCCCAGCATTTT.